This T cell receptor beta chain is drawn from a study of graft-versus-host responses after intestinal transplantation (dated by TCRdb to 2020 to 2023). With regard to the full study: The transplants that recipients got were multivisceral, liver-intestinal, or isolated intestinal. All recipients received anti-thymocyte globulin induction followed by maintenance tacrolimus and steroids for three to four years. Bulk TCR-beta CDR3 sequencing was used to track graft-versus-host and host-versus-graft alloreactive T cell clones in the graft, circulation and bone marrow after intestinal transplantation. To identify alloreactive clones, pre-transplant mixed lymphocyte reaction products were sequenced and compared with unstimulated pre-transplant donor and recipient T cells. The cohort enrolled 20 to 30 intestinal transplant recipients, one of whom was a retransplant, and a few patients without pretransplant specimens were excluded. Donor T cell macrochimerism was defined as a peak of at least 4% donor T cells among recipient peripheral blood mononuclear cells. Rather than being sequenced by the commercial service, samples from three later patients were sequenced in-house on an Illumina MiSeq and processed with MiXCR. Study-level results and caveats: The conclusions were limited by the relatively low number and heterogeneity of the intestinal transplant patients. GvH clones were detected in recipient bone marrow, and some of these GvH clones were observed earlier in ileal mucosa or blood, consistent with an intestinal mucosal origin. Early after transplant, peak levels of circulating GvH clones were associated with declines in HvG clones. In the allografts of patients with donor T cell macrochimerism, GvH to HvG T cell clonal ratios were high.

The meaning of the sample's time point label: cells obtained before transplantation from donor or recipient. CD3+CD4+ and CD3+CD8+ populations were FACS-sorted from unstimulated pre-transplant donor and recipient cells taken from spleen or lymph nodes. Libraries were built with the immunoSEQ multiplex PCR assay. For most patients, genomic DNA was isolated using the Qiagen DNeasy Blood and Tissue Kit and was shipped frozen to Adaptive Biotechnologies for TCR sequencing. For most patients, genomic DNA was subjected to high-throughput TCR-beta CDR3 sequencing by Adaptive Biotechnologies. Concerning the study's data processing: TCR sequencing data were retrieved from Adaptive's ImmunoSEQ software for 18 patients, whereas a few other patients were processed with MiXCR and VDJtools. CD4 versus CD8 sorting errors were corrected by removing sequences found in both subsets at a frequency ratio below 5:1. Because the origin of CDR3 nucleotide sequences shared between donor and recipient could not be assigned, those sequences were removed. At least 2-fold expansion over unstimulated cells and a minimum CFSE-low frequency of 0.002% (template counts) or 0.001% (read counts) were required for clones to be classified as alloreactive. Clones detected in sequenced pre-transplant spleen, lymph node, or MLR CFSE-low populations of the donor or recipient were defined as mappable. The cumulative frequency of alloreactive clones was calculated as a percentage of all sequences, weighted by copy number. TCRdb provides this immuneACCESS table in a form limited to in-frame rearrangements. Some clones are lacking; in checked studies, under half of them reflect an unresolved V gene, and why the rest are absent is not known. The V and J calls and clone size were taken over from that table, and D and trimming were inferred from the DNA. Recorded for this sample are 95,000 to 110,000 clones; approximately 88% of them occurred a single time. The ten largest clonotypes hold less than 0.8% of the sample.

Ends trimmed: V by 0 bases, J by 2 bases; bases unmatched to a gene: 9. From its cysteine to its phenylalanine, the CDR3 spans 17 amino acids. The kept DNA is CDR3 alone, 51 bases in frame from the first base. CDR1 and CDR2 were assigned from the germline V gene as SGDLS and YYNGEE. Comment on this clone: No antigen is known for it. Base qualities are missing; no much larger clone stands one base away.

The material was unstimulated CD4+ T cells sorted from spleen or lymph node cells, obtained before transplant. The TCR was taken from a human donor who was the organ donor for an intestinal transplant. This sequence uses TRBV9 and TRBJ1-2; 8 middle bases align to TRBD1. The DNA reads as follows: TGTGCCAGCAGCGTAGCGGCAGGGGGCGGCCTGAACTATGGCTACACCTTC. Its protein product is CASSVAAGGGLNYGYTF.